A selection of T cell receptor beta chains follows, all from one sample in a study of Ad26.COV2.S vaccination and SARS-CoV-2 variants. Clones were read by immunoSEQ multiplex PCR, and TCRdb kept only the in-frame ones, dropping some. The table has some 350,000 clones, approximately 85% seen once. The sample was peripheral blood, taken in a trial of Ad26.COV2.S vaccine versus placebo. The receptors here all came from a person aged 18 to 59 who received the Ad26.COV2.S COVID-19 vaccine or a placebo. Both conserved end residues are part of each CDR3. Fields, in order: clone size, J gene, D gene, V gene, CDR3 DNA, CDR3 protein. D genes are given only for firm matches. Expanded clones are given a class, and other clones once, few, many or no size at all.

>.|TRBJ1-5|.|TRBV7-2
TGTGCCAGCAGCTTTTTAGATCAGCCCCAGCATTTT
CASSFLDQPQHF
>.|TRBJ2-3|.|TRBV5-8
TGTGCCAGCAGCACTGGGCAGGGCGGTACAGATACGCAGTATTTT
CASSTGQGGTDTQYF
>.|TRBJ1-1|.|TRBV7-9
TGTGCCAGCAGCTTAGTGCGGGGAAGGGGTGAAGCTTTCTTT
CASSLVRGRGEAFF
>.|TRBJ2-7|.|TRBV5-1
TGCGCCAGCAGCTGGGCGGGACTGAACTACGAGCAGTACTTC
CASSWAGLNYEQYF
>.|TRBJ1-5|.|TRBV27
TGTGCCAGCAGTTTTGCTCACAATCAGCCCCAGCATTTT
CASSFAHNQPQHF
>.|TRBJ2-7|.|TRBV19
TGTGCCAGTAGTCGAACCGGTAGCGCCTTCGAGCAGTACTTC
CASSRTGSAFEQYF
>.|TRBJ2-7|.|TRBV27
TGTGCCAGCAGTCCTTATCCATCAGGGGCCTACGAGCAGTACTTC
CASSPYPSGAYEQYF
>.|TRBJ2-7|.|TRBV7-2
TGTGCCAGCAGCACAAGAACAGGGCACGAGCAGTACTTC
CASSTRTGHEQYF
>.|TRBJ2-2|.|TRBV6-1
TGTGCCAGCAGTGAAAACGACATACGGAACACCGGGGAGCTGTTTTTT
CASSENDIRNTGELFF
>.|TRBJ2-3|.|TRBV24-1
TGTGCCACCAGTGACATTCTCCGTGCTAGCACAGATACGCAGTATTTT
CATSDILRASTDTQYF
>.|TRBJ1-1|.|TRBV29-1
TGCAGCGACGGCGGGGGGGCTGAAGCTTTCTTT
CSDGGGAEAFF
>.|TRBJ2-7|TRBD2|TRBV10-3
TGTGCCTCCGAGCGGGGGTTCGGCGAGCAGTACTTC
CASERGFGEQYF
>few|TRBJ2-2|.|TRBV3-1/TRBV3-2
TGTGCCAGCACCCTCCGGGGGCCCTCAAGAACCGGGGAGCTGTTTTTT
CASTLRGPSRTGELFF
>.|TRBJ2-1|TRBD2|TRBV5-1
TGCGCCAGCAGCTTGACTAGCGGGAGCAATGAGCAGTTCTTC
CASSLTSGSNEQFF
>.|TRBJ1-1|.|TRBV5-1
TGCGCCAGCAGCTTGGGGTGGAACACTGAAGCTTTCTTT
CASSLGWNTEAFF
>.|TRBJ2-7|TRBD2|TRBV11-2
TGTGCCAGCAGCTTAGGTCGGGAGGTCTCCTACGAGCAGTACTTC
CASSLGREVSYEQYF
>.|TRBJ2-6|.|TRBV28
TGTGCCAGCAGTTCTGTACGGCCCCTCTCTGGGGCCAACGTCCTGACTTTC
CASSSVRPLSGANVLTF
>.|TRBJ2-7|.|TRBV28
TGTGCCAGCAGTTCTGCTTGGGGGGAGAGCTACGAGCAGTACTTC
CASSSAWGESYEQYF
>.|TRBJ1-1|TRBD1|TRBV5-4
TGTGCCAGCAGCTTACTTCAACGACAGGGTTCGAACACTGAAGCTTTCTTT
CASSLLQRQGSNTEAFF
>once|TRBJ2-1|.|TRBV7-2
TGTGCCAGCAGCTTAGGGGCTCGGTTCTCCTACAATGAGCAGTTCTTC
CASSLGARFSYNEQFF
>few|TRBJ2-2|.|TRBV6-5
TGTGCCAGCAGTTTTGGACTAGGGGGGAACACCGGGGAGCTGTTTTTT
CASSFGLGGNTGELFF
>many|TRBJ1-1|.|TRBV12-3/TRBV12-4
TGTGCCAGCAGTTTAGCGGGGAACACTGAAGCTTTCTTT
CASSLAGNTEAFF
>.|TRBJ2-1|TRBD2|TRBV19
TGTGCCAGTAGTATAGGCGGGGGGCACAATGAGCAGTTCTTC
CASSIGGGHNEQFF
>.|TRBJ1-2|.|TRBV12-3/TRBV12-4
TGTGCCAGCAGCCCGACGATTCCTGGCTACACCTTC
CASSPTIPGYTF
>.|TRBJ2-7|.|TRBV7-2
TGTGCCAGCAGCACCCGACAGAATCGGGACGAGCAGTACTTC
CASSTRQNRDEQYF
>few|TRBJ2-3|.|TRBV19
TGTGCCAGTAGTTCCGGGCAGTCCACAGATACGCAGTATTTT
CASSSGQSTDTQYF
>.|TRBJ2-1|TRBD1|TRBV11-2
TGTGCCAGCAGATCCGGGACAGGGGGCCCCTATGAGCAGTTCTTC
CASRSGTGGPYEQFF
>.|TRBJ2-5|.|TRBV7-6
TGTGCCAGCAGCTTAGCGGGGAAAGGGACCCAGTACTTC
CASSLAGKGTQYF
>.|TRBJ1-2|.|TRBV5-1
TGCGCCAGCAGCTTGGCCCTTGGAAACTATGGCTACACCTTC
CASSLALGNYGYTF
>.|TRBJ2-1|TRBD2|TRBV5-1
TGCGCCAGCAGCCCAGGGACTAGCGGGGCCTACAATGAGCAGTTCTTC
CASSPGTSGAYNEQFF
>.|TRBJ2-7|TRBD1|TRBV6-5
TGTGCCAGCAGTTATCGGACAGGAGTTTACGAGCAGTACTTC
CASSYRTGVYEQYF
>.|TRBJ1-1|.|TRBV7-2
TGTGCCAGCAGCTTATACAGTCCCATTGCGAACACTGAAGCTTTCTTT
CASSLYSPIANTEAFF
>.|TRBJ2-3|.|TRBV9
TGTGCCAGCAGCGTAGGTGACACTACCACAGATACGCAGTATTTT
CASSVGDTTTDTQYF
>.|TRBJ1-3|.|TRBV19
TGTGCCAGTAGTAATGCCGGGACACCCTCTGGAAACACCATATATTTT
CASSNAGTPSGNTIYF
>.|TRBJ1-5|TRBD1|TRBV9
TGTGCCAGCAGCGCGGGGGCAGGGGGCGGCCAGCCCCAGCATTTT
CASSAGAGGGQPQHF
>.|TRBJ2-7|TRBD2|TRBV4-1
TGCGCCAGCAGCCTAAACCCGGGACTAGCGGGATACGAGCAGTACTTC
CASSLNPGLAGYEQYF
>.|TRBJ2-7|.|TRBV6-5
TGTGTCAGCAGTTACGATTCTACGGGTGGCTACGAGCAGTACTTC
CVSSYDSTGGYEQYF
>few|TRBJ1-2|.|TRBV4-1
TGCGCCAGCAGCGCTTGGGAGAACTATGGCTACACCTTC
CASSAWENYGYTF
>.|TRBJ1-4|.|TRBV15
TGTGCCACCAGCAGAGATTCCGTCAATGAAAAACTGTTTTTT
CATSRDSVNEKLFF
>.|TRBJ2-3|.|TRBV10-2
TGCGCCAGCAAGTTCAGAACTAGCACAGATACGCAGTATTTT
CASKFRTSTDTQYF
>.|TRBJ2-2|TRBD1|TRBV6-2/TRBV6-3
TGTGCCAGCAGTGGACAGGGGGCCACCGGGGAGCTGTTTTTT
CASSGQGATGELFF
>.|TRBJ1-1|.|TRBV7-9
TGTGCCAGCAACCCCGCAAGGACTGAAGCTTTCTTT
CASNPARTEAFF
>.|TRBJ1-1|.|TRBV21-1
TGTGCCAGCAGCATTGGGGTGGACACTGAAGCTTTCTTT
CASSIGVDTEAFF
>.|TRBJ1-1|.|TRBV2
TGTGCCAGCAGCGAGCCCGGGGGGCGGACTGAAGCTTTCTTT
CASSEPGGRTEAFF